The entry below describes one T cell receptor (beta chain). Repertoires were generated with immunoSEQ multiplex PCR, while TCRdb's copy carries only in-frame clones and drops some. The data hold about 270,000 clones, with approximately 91% observed a single time. Cohorts were determined from participant-reported clinical history. This entry comes from a study of blood T cell repertoires in COVID-19. Study summary: Nucleic acid was either cDNA or gDNA, and it came from T cells, B-cell-depleted T cells, or PBMCs.

Trimming took off 1 base at V and 8 bases at J, with 18 bases between the two ends. Germline CDR1 is SGHDT and CDR2 is YYEEEE. This CDR3 has 15 amino acids. Sequenced: PBMCs or T cells enriched from blood (not recorded which). The receptor comes from a woman aged 40 to 55 with acute COVID-19. The chain uses TRBV5-6 and TRBJ1-1; D is unresolved. CDR3 loop: CASSLIWEEYIEAFF. The CDR3 nucleotides read TGTGCCAGCAGCTTGATCTGGGAGGAGTATATAGAAGCTTTCTTT.